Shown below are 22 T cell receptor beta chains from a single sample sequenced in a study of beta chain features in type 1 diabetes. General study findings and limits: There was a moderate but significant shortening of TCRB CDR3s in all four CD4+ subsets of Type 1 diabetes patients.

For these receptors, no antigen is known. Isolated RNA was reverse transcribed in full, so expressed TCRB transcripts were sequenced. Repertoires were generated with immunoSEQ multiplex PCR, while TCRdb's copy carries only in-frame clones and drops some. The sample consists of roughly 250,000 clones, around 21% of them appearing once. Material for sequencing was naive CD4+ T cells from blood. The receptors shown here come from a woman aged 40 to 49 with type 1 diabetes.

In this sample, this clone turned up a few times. The CDR3 nucleotides read TGTGCCAGCAGCGTAGCGGGGACTAATGAAAAACTGTTTTTT. Its translation: CASSVAGTNEKLFF. V gene TRBV9 combines with J gene TRBJ1-4; no reliable D call. The germline gives CDR1 SGDLS, CDR2 YYNGEE. The CDR3 totals 14 residues. The ends were cut back, 0 bases at V and 2 bases at J, with 5 bases in the middle.

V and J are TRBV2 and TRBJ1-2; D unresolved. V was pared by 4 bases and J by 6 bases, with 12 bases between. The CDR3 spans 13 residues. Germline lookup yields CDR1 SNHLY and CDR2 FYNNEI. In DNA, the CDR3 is TGTGCCAGCAGTGCTGGTCCGCGGGATGGCTACACCTTC. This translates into CASSAGPRDGYTF.

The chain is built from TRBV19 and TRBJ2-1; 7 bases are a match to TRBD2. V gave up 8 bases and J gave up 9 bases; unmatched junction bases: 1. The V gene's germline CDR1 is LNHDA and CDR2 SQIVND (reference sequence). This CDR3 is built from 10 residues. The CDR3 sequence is CASGTIEQFF. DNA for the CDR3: TGTGCCAGTGGGACTATTGAGCAGTTCTTC.

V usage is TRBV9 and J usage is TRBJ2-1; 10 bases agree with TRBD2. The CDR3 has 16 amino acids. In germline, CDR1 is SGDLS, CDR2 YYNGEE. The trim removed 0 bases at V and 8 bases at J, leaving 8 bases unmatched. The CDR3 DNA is TGTGCCAGCAGCGTAGGCGGGACTAGCGAGTCGTATGAGCAGTTCTTC. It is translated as CASSVGGTSESYEQFF.

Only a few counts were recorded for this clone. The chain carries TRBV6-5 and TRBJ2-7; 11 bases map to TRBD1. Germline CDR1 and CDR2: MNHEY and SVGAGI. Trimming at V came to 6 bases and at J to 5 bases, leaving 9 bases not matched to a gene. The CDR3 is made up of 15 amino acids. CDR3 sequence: CASRRRDRGIHEQYF. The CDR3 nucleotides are TGTGCCAGCAGGCGACGGGACAGGGGGATCCACGAGCAGTACTTC.

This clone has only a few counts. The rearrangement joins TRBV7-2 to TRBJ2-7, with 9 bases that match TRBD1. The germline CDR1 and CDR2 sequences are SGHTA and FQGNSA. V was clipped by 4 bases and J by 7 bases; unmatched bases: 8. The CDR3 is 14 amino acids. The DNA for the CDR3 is TGTGCCAGCAGCTCGGGACAGGGCATACGGGAGCAGTACTTC. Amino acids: CASSSGQGIREQYF.

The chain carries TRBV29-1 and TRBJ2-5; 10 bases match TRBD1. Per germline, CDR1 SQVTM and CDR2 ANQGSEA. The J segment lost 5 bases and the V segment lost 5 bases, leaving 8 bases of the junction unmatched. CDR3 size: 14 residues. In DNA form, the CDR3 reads TGCAGCGTTATAGGGGACAGGGGAGGGGAGACCCAGTACTTC. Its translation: CSVIGDRGGETQYF. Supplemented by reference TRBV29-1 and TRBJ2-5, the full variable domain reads SAVISQKPSRDICQRGTSLTIQCQVDSQVTMMFWYRQQPGQSLTLIATANQGSEATYESGFVIDKFPISRPNLTFSTLTVSNMSPEDSSIYLCSVIGDRGGETQYFGPGTRLLVL.

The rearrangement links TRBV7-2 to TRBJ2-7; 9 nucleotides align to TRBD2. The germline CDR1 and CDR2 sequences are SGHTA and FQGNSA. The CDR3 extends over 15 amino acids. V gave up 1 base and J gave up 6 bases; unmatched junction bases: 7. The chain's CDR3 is CASSLVSGGVREQYF. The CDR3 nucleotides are TGTGCCAGCAGCTTAGTTAGCGGGGGAGTTCGCGAGCAGTACTTC.

CDR3 nucleotide sequence: TGTGCCAGCAGTCAGGGCCCCGGGGGAGATACGCAGTATTTT. Protein: CASSQGPGGDTQYF. The chain uses TRBV6-5 and TRBJ2-3; D might be TRBD2 (6 bases). Germline V lookup: CDR1 MNHEY, CDR2 SVGAGI. The CDR3 is made up of 14 amino acids. V dropped 5 bases and J dropped 5 bases, with 14 bases sitting between them.

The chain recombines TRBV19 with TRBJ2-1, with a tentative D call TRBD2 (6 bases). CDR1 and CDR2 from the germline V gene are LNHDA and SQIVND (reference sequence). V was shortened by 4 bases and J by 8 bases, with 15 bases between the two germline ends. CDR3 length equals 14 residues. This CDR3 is CASSRTGTGYEQFF. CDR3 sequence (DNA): TGTGCCAGTAGTAGGACCGGGACTGGCTATGAGCAGTTCTTC.

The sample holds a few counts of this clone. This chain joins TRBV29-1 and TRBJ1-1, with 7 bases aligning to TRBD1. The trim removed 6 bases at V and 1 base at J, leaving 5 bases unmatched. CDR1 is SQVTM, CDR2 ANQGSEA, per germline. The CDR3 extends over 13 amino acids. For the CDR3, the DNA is TGCAGCGTGGGGACAGACCGGAACACTGAAGCTTTCTTT. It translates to CSVGTDRNTEAFF.

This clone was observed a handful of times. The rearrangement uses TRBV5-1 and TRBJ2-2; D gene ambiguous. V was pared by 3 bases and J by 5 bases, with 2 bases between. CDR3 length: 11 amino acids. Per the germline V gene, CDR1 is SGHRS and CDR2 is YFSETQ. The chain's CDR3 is CASSSTGELFF. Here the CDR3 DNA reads TGCGCCAGCAGCTCGACCGGGGAGCTGTTTTTT.

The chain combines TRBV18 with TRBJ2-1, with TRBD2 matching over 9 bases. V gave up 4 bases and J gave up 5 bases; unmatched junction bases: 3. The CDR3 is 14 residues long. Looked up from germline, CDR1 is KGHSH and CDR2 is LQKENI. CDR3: CASSRAGGHNEQFF. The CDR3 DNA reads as TGTGCCAGCTCACGAGCGGGAGGCCACAATGAGCAGTTCTTC.

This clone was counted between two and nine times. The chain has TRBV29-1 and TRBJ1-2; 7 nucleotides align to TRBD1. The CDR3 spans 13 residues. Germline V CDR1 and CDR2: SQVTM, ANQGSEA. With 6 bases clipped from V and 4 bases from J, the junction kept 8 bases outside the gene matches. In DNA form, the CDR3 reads TGCAGCGTCGGAGGGGGCGTCCGCTATGGCTACACCTTC. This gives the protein CSVGGGVRYGYTF.

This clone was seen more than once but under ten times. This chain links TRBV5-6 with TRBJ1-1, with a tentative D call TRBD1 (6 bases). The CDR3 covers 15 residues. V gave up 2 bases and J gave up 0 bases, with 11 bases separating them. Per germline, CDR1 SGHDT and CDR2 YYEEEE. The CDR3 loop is CASSFTGSMNTEAFF. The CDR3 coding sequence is TGTGCCAGCAGCTTCACAGGGTCCATGAACACTGAAGCTTTCTTT.

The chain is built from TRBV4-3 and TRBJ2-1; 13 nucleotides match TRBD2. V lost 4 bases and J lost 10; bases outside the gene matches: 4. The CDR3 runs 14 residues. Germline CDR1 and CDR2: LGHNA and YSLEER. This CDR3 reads CASSRGLAGDEQFF. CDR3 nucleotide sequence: TGCGCCAGCAGCCGCGGACTAGCGGGAGACGAGCAGTTCTTC.

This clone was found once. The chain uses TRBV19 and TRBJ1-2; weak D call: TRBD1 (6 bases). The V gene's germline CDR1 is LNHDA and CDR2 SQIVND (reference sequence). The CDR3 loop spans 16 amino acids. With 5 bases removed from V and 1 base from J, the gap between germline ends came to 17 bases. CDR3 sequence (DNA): TGTGCCAGTAGTTCTCCTCCGGGACACCTTAACTATGGCTACACCTTC. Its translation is CASSSPPGHLNYGYTF.

The CDR3 protein is CASSLALMGGNIQYF. The CDR3 coding sequence is TGTGCCAGCAGCTTAGCCTTGATGGGAGGAAACATTCAGTACTTC. The V and J genes are TRBV11-2 and TRBJ2-4; possibly TRBD2 for D (6 bases). This CDR3 has 15 residues. Trimming took off 1 base at V and 6 bases at J, with 13 bases between the two ends. Germline values: CDR1 SGHAT, CDR2 FQNNGV. The entire variable domain, with the rest obtained from reference TRBV11-2 and TRBJ2-4, is as follows: EAGVAQSPRYKIIEKRQSVAFWCNPISGHATLYWYQQILGQGPKLLIQFQNNGVVDDSQLPKDRFSAERLKGVDSTLKIQPAKLEDSAVYLCASSLALMGGNIQYFGAGTRLSVL.

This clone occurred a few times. In DNA, the CDR3 is TGTGCCAGCAGTTACGCTTTGACTAGCGGCACAGATACGCAGTATTTT. Its protein product is CASSYALTSGTDTQYF. The chain joins TRBV6-5 to TRBJ2-3, with 8 bases matching TRBD2. Germline values: CDR1 MNHEY, CDR2 SVGAGI. The trim removed 2 bases at V and 1 base at J, leaving 5 bases unmatched. The CDR3 covers 16 residues.

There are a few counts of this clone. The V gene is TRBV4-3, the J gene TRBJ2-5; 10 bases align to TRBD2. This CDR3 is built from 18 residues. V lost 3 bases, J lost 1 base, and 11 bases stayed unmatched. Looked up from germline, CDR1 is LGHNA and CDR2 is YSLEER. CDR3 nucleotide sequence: TGCGCCAGCAGCCAGTCCTCTAGCGGGGGAGCGATCCAAGAGACCCAGTACTTC. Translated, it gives CASSQSSSGGAIQETQYF.

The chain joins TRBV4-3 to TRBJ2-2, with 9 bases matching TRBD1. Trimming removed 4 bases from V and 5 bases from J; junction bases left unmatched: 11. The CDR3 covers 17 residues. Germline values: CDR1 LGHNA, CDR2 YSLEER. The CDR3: CASSLFAGQGGTGELFF. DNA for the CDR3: TGCGCCAGCAGCCTATTTGCGGGACAGGGAGGGACCGGGGAGCTGTTTTTT.

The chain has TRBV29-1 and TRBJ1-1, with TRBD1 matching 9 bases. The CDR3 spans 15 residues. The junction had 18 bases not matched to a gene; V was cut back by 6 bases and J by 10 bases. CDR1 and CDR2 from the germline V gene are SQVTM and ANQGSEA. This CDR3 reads CSVYPPGQGDLGAFF. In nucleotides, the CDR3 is TGCAGCGTGTATCCACCGGGACAGGGAGACCTCGGAGCTTTCTTT.